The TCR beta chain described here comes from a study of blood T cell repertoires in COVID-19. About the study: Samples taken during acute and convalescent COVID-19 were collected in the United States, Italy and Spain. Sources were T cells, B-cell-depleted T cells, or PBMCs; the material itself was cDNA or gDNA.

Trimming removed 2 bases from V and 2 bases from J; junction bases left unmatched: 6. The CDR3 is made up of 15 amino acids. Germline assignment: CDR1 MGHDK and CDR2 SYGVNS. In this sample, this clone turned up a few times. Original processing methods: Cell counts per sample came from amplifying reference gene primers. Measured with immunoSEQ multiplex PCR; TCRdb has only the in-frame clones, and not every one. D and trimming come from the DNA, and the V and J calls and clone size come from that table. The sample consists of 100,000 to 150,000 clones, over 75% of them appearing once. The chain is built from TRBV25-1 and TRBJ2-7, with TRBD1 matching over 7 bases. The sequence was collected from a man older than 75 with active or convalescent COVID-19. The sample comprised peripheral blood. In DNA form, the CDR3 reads TGTGCCAGCAGTGAAGGCAACAGGGGTACCTACGAGCAGTACTTC. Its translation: CASSEGNRGTYEQYF.